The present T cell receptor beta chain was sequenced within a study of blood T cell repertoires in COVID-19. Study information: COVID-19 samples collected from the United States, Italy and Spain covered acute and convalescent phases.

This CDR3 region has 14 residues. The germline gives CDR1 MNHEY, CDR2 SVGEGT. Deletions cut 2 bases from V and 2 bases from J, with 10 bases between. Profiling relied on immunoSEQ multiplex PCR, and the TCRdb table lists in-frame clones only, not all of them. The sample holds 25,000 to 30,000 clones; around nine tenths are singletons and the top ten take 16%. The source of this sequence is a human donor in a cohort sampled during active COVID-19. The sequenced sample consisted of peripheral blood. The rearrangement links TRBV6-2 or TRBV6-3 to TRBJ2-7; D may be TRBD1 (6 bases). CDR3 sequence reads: CASSYGQSTYEQYF. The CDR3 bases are TGTGCCAGCAGTTACGGACAGTCGACCTACGAGCAGTACTTC.